These 12 T cell receptor beta chains were sequenced from one sample in a study of blood T cell repertoires in COVID-19. TCRdb's copy holds only in-frame clones and misses some; the assay was immunoSEQ multiplex PCR. The sample shows 400,000 to 450,000 clones, about nine tenths of them seen only once. Sequencing used PBMCs or T cells enriched from blood (not recorded which). The receptors were gathered from a man younger than 30 who had recovered from COVID-19.

In its sample, this clone was seen once. The rearrangement links TRBV15 to TRBJ1-1, with a weak D call TRBD1 (6 bases). V was clipped by 0 bases and J by 0 bases, with 17 bases between them. The CDR3 runs 18 residues. The V gene's germline CDR1 is LNHNV and CDR2 YYDKDF (reference sequence). Here the CDR3 reads CATSRDQWGPSLNTEAFF. In DNA, the CDR3 is TGTGCCACCAGCAGAGATCAATGGGGGCCGTCTCTGAACACTGAAGCTTTCTTT.

The genes are TRBV6-2 or TRBV6-3 and TRBJ1-2; D may be TRBD1 (6 bases). The CDR3 sequence is 14 residues long. In germline, CDR1 is MNHEY, CDR2 SVGEGT. Between the trimmed V and J ends, which lost 3 bases and 4 bases, there was a span of 12 bases. CDR3 sequence (DNA): TGTGCCAGCAGTTATCCTGGACAGAGCTATGGCTACACCTTC. This encodes CASSYPGQSYGYTF.

Notes on this clone: The junction departs from germline at one end; a sequencing error may be responsible. This chain links TRBV20-1 with TRBJ1-5; a weak D match, TRBD1 (5 bases). Germline V gene data show CDR1 as DFQATT and CDR2 as SNEGSKA (reference sequence). This CDR3 contains 17 residues. CDR3 sequence: CSPSDSPLGDQNQPQHF. DNA for the CDR3: TGCAGTCCTAGTGACAGTCCCTTAGGGGATCAAAATCAGCCCCAGCATTTT.

The CDR3 loop is CASRQDRALANYGYTF. As DNA, the CDR3 is TGTGCCAGCAGACAAGACAGGGCCCTAGCTAACTATGGCTACACCTTC. The chain has TRBV2 and TRBJ1-2; 7 bases fit TRBD1. The CDR3 has 16 amino acids. V trimming: 6 bases; J trimming: 0 bases; junction bases outside the gene matches: 10. Germline-derived CDR1 and CDR2 are SNHLY and FYNNEI.

The chain couples TRBV7-9 to TRBJ1-1, with 9 bases identical to TRBD1. This CDR3 has 15 residues. Looked up from germline, CDR1 is SEHNR and CDR2 is FQNEAQ (reference sequence). Losses at the gene ends were 5 bases for V and 4 bases for J; bases not matched to a gene: 8. The CDR3 sequence is CASSLEGTGPTEAFF. The CDR3 DNA sequence: TGTGCCAGCAGCCTTGAGGGGACAGGGCCCACTGAAGCTTTCTTT.

The V and J genes are TRBV11-2 and TRBJ2-2; maybe TRBD2 (5 bases). The germline V gene encodes CDR1 SGHAT and CDR2 FQNNGV. Trimming took off 3 bases at V and 6 bases at J, with 8 bases between the two ends. CDR3 size: 13 residues. The CDR3 DNA follows: TGTGCCAGCAGCTTCCAGAGGGCCGGGGAGCTGTTTTTT. It codes for CASSFQRAGELFF.

This clone was seen more than once but under ten times. The chain carries TRBV3-1 (or the pseudogene TRBV3-2) and TRBJ2-6; D ambiguous. Germline-derived CDR1 and CDR2 are LGHDT and YNNKEL (reference sequence). The CDR3 extends over 15 amino acids. V was shortened by 4 bases and J by 0 bases, with 7 bases between the two germline ends. The CDR3 spells CASSPSASGANVLTF. CDR3 nucleotide sequence: TGTGCCAGCAGCCCCAGTGCCTCTGGGGCCAACGTCCTGACTTTC.

The V call is TRBV11-3, the J call TRBJ2-1; 9 bases map to TRBD1. Looked up from germline, CDR1 is SGHNT and CDR2 is YENEEA. V lost 5 bases, J lost 3 bases, and 8 bases stayed unmatched. This CDR3 comprises 16 residues. In DNA form, the CDR3 reads TGTGCCAGCAGCGTACAGGGGGCGACCCACTACAATGAGCAGTTCTTC. Encoded protein: CASSVQGATHYNEQFF.

The chain carries TRBV6-1 and TRBJ1-6, with 7 bases fitting TRBD1. V gave up 0 bases and J gave up 4 bases; unmatched junction bases: 3. Germline CDR1 MNHNS, CDR2 SASEGT. The length of the CDR3 is 16 residues. The CDR3 nucleotides are TGTGCCAGCAGTGAAGCGCCACAGGGGTATAATTCACCCCTCCACTTT. Its translation is CASSEAPQGYNSPLHF.

V gene TRBV6-5 combines with J gene TRBJ1-1, with 7 positions matching TRBD1. The V gene's germline CDR1 is MNHEY and CDR2 SVGAGI. With V trimmed by 6 bases and J by 10 bases, 11 bases remained unmatched. The CDR3 contains 13 residues. The CDR3 sequence: CASRGDRVVAAFF. The CDR3 DNA reads TGTGCCAGCAGGGGTGACAGGGTCGTCGCAGCTTTCTTT.

This chain connects TRBV5-1 to TRBJ2-7, with 9 bases identical to TRBD1. Trimming cost V 7 bases and J 5 bases; bases outside gene matches: 10. Per the germline V gene, CDR1 is SGHRS and CDR2 is YFSETQ. The CDR3 has 14 residues. CDR3 sequence reads: CASAPGQGSNEQYF. The CDR3 DNA is TGCGCCAGCGCCCCTGGACAGGGGTCGAACGAGCAGTACTTC.

This clone was recorded once. The V gene is TRBV19, the J gene TRBJ1-1; 7 bases are a match to TRBD1. The CDR3 is made up of 14 amino acids. Germline CDR1 and CDR2: LNHDA and SQIVND (reference sequence). Germline trimming cut 5 bases from V and 8 bases from J; bases unmatched to any gene: 11. CDR3 sequence (DNA): TGTGCCAGTAGTCCAATTGACAGGGAGAACGAAGCTTTCTTT. Protein product: CASSPIDRENEAFF.